The clone carrying this TCR beta chain was recorded only once. Produced via immunoSEQ multiplex PCR; TCRdb's table is partial and in-frame only. The profile shows hundreds of thousands of clones, under 85% of them singletons. The sample originates from a study of blood T cell repertoires in COVID-19. Sequenced input: peripheral blood. The sequence came from a woman in her twenties or thirties with COVID-19, enrolled during active disease.

CDR3 DNA: TGTGCCAGCAGTGAATTGGTGGCTCAAGAGACCCAGTACTTC. Encoded protein: CASSELVAQETQYF. The chain combines TRBV2 with TRBJ2-5; D is undetermined. The ends were cut back, 2 bases at V and 2 bases at J, with 9 bases in the middle. The germline V gene encodes CDR1 SNHLY and CDR2 FYNNEI. CDR3 size: 14 residues.